A single sample is the source of the 13 T cell receptor beta chains below, sequenced in a study of T cell responses to AZD1222 COVID-19 vaccine. Profiled with immunoSEQ multiplex PCR; TCRdb holds only in-frame clones, not every one. Of approximately 150,000 clones in the sample, roughly 94% were seen once. Material: peripheral blood, obtained on day 0 of MenACWY control vaccination. These receptors were obtained from an adult in good health.

A single count supports this clone. V usage is TRBV7-3 and J usage is TRBJ1-6; D is unresolved. Germline V gives CDR1 SGHTA, CDR2 FQGTGA. Trimming removed 1 base from V and 6 bases from J, with 10 bases in between. This CDR3 has 15 amino acids. The CDR3 DNA is TGTGCCAGCAGCTTAATGGCAGGCAGTAATTCACCCCTCCACTTT. It yields the protein CASSLMAGSNSPLHF.

This clone was seen once. V usage is TRBV12-3 or TRBV12-4 and J usage is TRBJ1-5; D remains ambiguous. The CDR3 runs 13 residues. The V gene lost 4 bases and the J gene lost 5 bases, with 9 bases spanning the gap. CDR3 nucleotides: TGTGCCAGCAGTTGGGTCAACGATCAGCCCCAGCATTTT. It specifies CASSWVNDQPQHF.

The rearrangement links TRBV6-1 to TRBJ2-7, with 10 bases fitting TRBD2. J lost 3 bases, V lost 2 bases, and 4 bases had no gene match. Germline CDR1 is MNHNS and CDR2 is SASEGT. This CDR3 has 15 amino acids. In DNA form, the CDR3 reads TGTGCCAGCAGTGAAAGGCCTAGCGGGAGCTACGAGCAGTACTTC. Translated, it gives CASSERPSGSYEQYF.

The rearrangement links TRBV2 to TRBJ1-2; the match to TRBD1 covers 11 bases. This CDR3 is built from 14 residues. CDR1 SNHLY and CDR2 FYNNEI come from the germline V gene. V was pared by 7 bases and J by 3 bases, with 4 bases of the junction left unmatched. The CDR3 DNA follows: TGTGCCAGCAAGGACAGGGGGCGAGACTATGGCTACACCTTC. Encoded protein: CASKDRGRDYGYTF.

V and J are TRBV6-7 and TRBJ2-7, with 8 bases aligning to TRBD2. TRBV6-7 is filed as an ORF, its function uncertain. The CDR3 totals 15 residues. V was clipped by 4 bases and J by 0 bases; unmatched bases: 5. CDR3 coding DNA: TGTGCCAGCAGTTTGGGACTAGAGGGCTCCTACGAGCAGTACTTC. This sequence encodes CASSLGLEGSYEQYF.

J is TRBJ2-2 and V is TRBV5-1, with 8 bases identical to TRBD2. The CDR3 has 15 residues. With 4 bases clipped from V and 4 bases from J, the junction kept 6 bases outside the gene matches. The germline gives CDR1 SGHRS, CDR2 YFSETQ. The CDR3, as DNA: TGCGCCAGCAGCCCGGGAGGGGAGGTCACCGGGGAGCTGTTTTTT. Encoded protein: CASSPGGEVTGELFF. Drawing the rest from reference TRBV5-1 and TRBJ2-2, the complete variable domain is KAGVTQTPRYLIKTRGQQVTLSCSPISGHRSVSWYQQTPGQGLQFLFEYFSETQRNKGNFPGRFSGRQFSNSRSEMNVSTLELGDSALYLCASSPGGEVTGELFFGEGSRLTVL.

V and J are TRBV29-1 and TRBJ2-7; D uncertain. Germline V gene lookup returns CDR1 SQVTM and CDR2 ANQGSEA. This CDR3 spans 11 amino acids. V was cut by 7 bases and J by 6 bases, with 13 bases left in between. The CDR3 DNA is TGCAGCGCCGGTAATTATGGCGAGCAGTACTTC. It yields the protein CSAGNYGEQYF.

The gene calls are TRBV24-1 and TRBJ1-1; D remains ambiguous. Germline V CDR1 and CDR2: KGHDR, SFDVKD. V was cut by 3 bases and J by 4 bases, with 8 bases left in between. CDR3 length: 13 amino acids. The CDR3 sequence: CATSDPLITEAFF. DNA for the CDR3: TGTGCCACCAGTGATCCGCTGATCACTGAAGCTTTCTTT.

This chain uses TRBV7-2 with TRBJ2-7, with TRBD2 matching 10 bases. J lost 2 bases, V lost 3 bases, and 1 base had no gene match. Germline values: CDR1 SGHTA, CDR2 FQGNSA. This CDR3 is 14 amino acids long. In nucleotides, the CDR3 is TGTGCCAGCAGCTTTGGGACTAGCGCCTACGAGCAGTACTTC. Translating it yields CASSFGTSAYEQYF.

This clone was recorded once. The chain carries TRBV7-9 and TRBJ2-2; 8 bases match TRBD2. This CDR3 comprises 16 residues. Germline CDR1 is SEHNR and CDR2 is FQNEAQ (reference sequence). Losses at the gene ends were 5 bases for V and 5 bases for J; bases not matched to a gene: 10. CDR3 coding DNA: TGTGCCAGCAGCCCATTGGGCGGGGGGACGACCGGGGAGCTGTTTTTT. Translated, it gives CASSPLGGGTTGELFF.

The V call is TRBV6-2 or TRBV6-3, the J call TRBJ2-1, with TRBD1 as a possible D gene (6 bases). The germline gives CDR1 MNHEY, CDR2 SVGEGT. Trimming shortened V by 6 bases and J by 8 bases, and 14 bases separated the two germline ends. The CDR3 is 13 amino acids. In DNA form, the CDR3 reads TGTGCCAGCAGCTGGATGGGGGCCCATGAGCAGTTCTTC. Translating it yields CASSWMGAHEQFF.

The rearrangement links TRBV9 to TRBJ1-5; D uncertain. The CDR3 length is 13 residues. V lost 3 bases, J lost 0 bases, and 4 bases lay in between. Germline CDR1 and CDR2: SGDLS and YYNGEE. The CDR3 bases are TGTGCCAGCAGCGAGTATAGCAATCAGCCCCAGCATTTT. Its translation: CASSEYSNQPQHF. Combining the CDR3 with reference TRBV9 and TRBJ1-5 gives the whole variable domain DSGVTQTPKHLITATGQRVTLRCSPRSGDLSVYWYQQSLDQGLQFLIQYYNGEERAKGNILERFSAQQFPDLHSELNLSSLELGDSALYFCASSEYSNQPQHFGDGTRLSIL.

The chain links TRBV5-1 to TRBJ2-3; D is unclear. The V end was cut by 4 bases, the J end by 4 bases, with 10 bases between. Germline V gives CDR1 SGHRS, CDR2 YFSETQ. The CDR3 is 13 amino acids. The DNA for the CDR3 is TGCGCCAGCAGCGATCAGGAGCCAGATACGCAGTATTTT. Protein: CASSDQEPDTQYF.